This TCR beta chain was observed in a study of T cells in Graves' hyperthyroidism and ophthalmopathy. Diagnosis of hyperthyroidism was new in patients aged 18 to 65, and its duration was under 2 months. Researchers barred patients who had uncontrolled infection, other autoimmune disease, pregnancy or lactation. Diagnostic decisions used clinical symptoms, serum thyroxine and TRAb, thyroid ultrasound and orbital computed tomography. After removal of 6 bases from V and 3 bases from J, the junction contained 10 bases not matched to a gene. The CDR3 totals 16 residues. CDR1 is LNHDA and CDR2 is SQIVND in the germline V gene (reference sequence). Amplification yielded TCR beta CDR3 regions, with RNA transcripts as the source. A set of HTBI primers served as the primers for a first-round RT-PCR of the TCR CDR3. TCRdb reanalysed the multiplex PCR reads using MiXCR and keeps one entry per CDR3 protein. The sample holds about 580,000 distinct CDR3 sequences; around 46% are singletons and the top ten take around 7.7%.

This clonotype was detected many times. The material sequenced was peripheral blood or thyroid tissue (not recorded which). This clonotype was sampled from a young woman with Graves' hyperthyroidism. The V call is TRBV19, the J call TRBJ2-7; 11 bases fit TRBD1. CDR3 in amino acids: CASSLEPGTGGYEQYF. The CDR3, as DNA: TGTGCCAGTAGCCTCGAGCCCGGGACAGGGGGCTACGAGCAGTACTTC.